This entry lists 12 T cell receptor beta chains sequenced from one sample in a study of blood T cell repertoires in COVID-19 (dated by TCRdb to the early 2020s). The library was made by the immunoSEQ multiplex PCR assay. The clones in this table, taken by TCRdb from immuneACCESS, are in-frame only. Not every clone is retained; where verified, under half of the shortfall comes from an unresolved V gene, and the cause of the rest is unknown. The sample table shows 130,000 to 150,000 clones, and around 79% are seen once. The top ten constitute approximately 5% of the sample. Sequenced material: peripheral blood. These receptors all come from a woman between 70 and 85 years old with COVID-19, enrolled during active disease.

V is TRBV7-9 and J is TRBJ1-2, with D perhaps matching TRBD1 (5 bases). Germline values: CDR1 SEHNR, CDR2 FQNEAQ (reference sequence). V was cut by 1 base and J by 4 bases, with 16 bases left in between. The CDR3 loop spans 16 amino acids. The CDR3 loop reads CASSLERGSGIYGYTF. For the CDR3, the DNA is TGTGCCAGCAGCTTAGAAAGGGGAAGTGGTATCTATGGCTACACCTTC.

This sequence joins TRBV7-7 and TRBJ2-6; TRBD2 might be the D (6 bases). The germline CDR1 and CDR2 sequences are SSHAT and FNYEAQ (reference sequence). Trimming took off 1 base at V and 4 bases at J, with 14 bases between the two ends. The CDR3 length is 17 residues. The CDR3: CASSLGGPGVGANVLTF. The CDR3 nucleotides are TGTGCCAGCAGCTTAGGGGGCCCGGGGGTAGGGGCCAACGTCCTGACTTTC.

V gene TRBV7-9 combines with J gene TRBJ1-3; a possible D gene is TRBD1 (5 bases). The CDR3 sequence is 15 residues long. CDR1 SEHNR and CDR2 FQNEAQ come from the germline V gene (reference sequence). V was clipped by 4 bases and J by 0 bases, with 10 bases between them. The chain's CDR3 is CASSSGHRSGNTIYF. The CDR3 DNA reads TGTGCCAGCAGCTCCGGACATCGCTCTGGAAACACCATATATTTT.

The CDR3 region has the DNA TGTGCCACCAGTGATCCGCAGGGGGGAGGCTACACCTTC. Its protein product is CATSDPQGGGYTF. The rearrangement links TRBV24-1 to TRBJ1-2; 7 bases match TRBD1. Germline V gene data show CDR1 as KGHDR and CDR2 as SFDVKD. V was pared by 3 bases and J by 8 bases, with 5 bases of the junction left unmatched. The CDR3 is made up of 13 amino acids.

A few counts support this clone. The V call is TRBV20-1, the J call TRBJ2-1; a weak D match, TRBD1 (6 bases). The V end lost 7 bases, the J end lost 9 bases, and 13 bases lay between the germline ends. The CDR3 is made up of 11 amino acids. Germline loops: CDR1 DFQATT, CDR2 SNEGSKA (reference sequence). The CDR3 coding sequence is TGCAGTGAGCAGAAAGGGGGTGAGCAGTTCTTC. Residues: CSEQKGGEQFF.

The chain links TRBV19 to TRBJ2-2, with 7 bases matching TRBD1. With 3 bases clipped from V and 7 bases from J, the junction kept 2 bases outside the gene matches. Germline CDR1 LNHDA, CDR2 SQIVND (reference sequence). This CDR3 contains 13 residues. The CDR3 sequence is CASSIGTVGELFF. In DNA, the CDR3 is TGTGCCAGTAGTATCGGGACAGTCGGGGAGCTGTTTTTT. The full variable domain, rest sourced from reference TRBV19 and TRBJ2-2, is DGGITQSPKYLFRKEGQNVTLSCEQNLNHDAMYWYRQDPGQGLRLIYYSQIVNDFQKGDIAEGYSVSREKKESFPLTVTSAQKNPTAFYLCASSIGTVGELFFGEGSRLTVL.

The chain carries TRBV30 and TRBJ1-6, with 7 bases aligning to TRBD1. Germline CDR1 is GTSNPN and CDR2 is SVGIG (reference sequence). The CDR3 has 15 residues. With V trimmed by 0 bases and J by 6 bases, 5 bases remained unmatched. The DNA of the CDR3 is TGTGCCTGGAGTGTACGGGGACAGACTAATTCACCCCTCCACTTT. It translates to CAWSVRGQTNSPLHF.

This chain connects TRBV7-8 to TRBJ1-1; the D gene is possibly TRBD1 (6 bases). Germline V gene lookup returns CDR1 SGHVS and CDR2 FQNEAQ. CDR3 length: 15 amino acids. V lost 5 bases and J 2 bases, leaving 15 bases between the germline ends. This CDR3 is CASSPTGQQNTEAFF. The CDR3 DNA follows: TGTGCCAGCAGCCCAACCGGACAGCAAAACACTGAAGCTTTCTTT.

This chain uses TRBV7-9 with TRBJ1-3; TRBD1 matches 7 bases. V was clipped by 1 base and J by 5 bases; unmatched bases: 8. The CDR3 runs to 16 residues. Germline-derived CDR1 and CDR2 are SEHNR and FQNEAQ (reference sequence). DNA for the CDR3: TGTGCCAGCAGCTTAGATACCGGGACAGCCCGAAACACCATATATTTT. Residues: CASSLDTGTARNTIYF.

The genes are TRBV6-5 and TRBJ2-7; 8 nucleotides line up with TRBD1. CDR1 MNHEY and CDR2 SVGAGI come from the germline V gene. The V gene end was trimmed by 4 bases and the J gene end by 0 bases; junction bases not matched to a gene: 2. The length of the CDR3 is 14 residues. DNA of the CDR3: TGTGCCAGCAGTTTAGGACAGGGCTCCTACGAGCAGTACTTC. Amino acids: CASSLGQGSYEQYF.

The chain has TRBV4-1 and TRBJ1-5; D remains ambiguous. Looked up from germline, CDR1 is MGHRA and CDR2 is YSYEKL. CDR3 length equals 16 residues. Trimming stripped 0 bases from V and 1 base from J, with 10 bases between. The chain's CDR3 is CASSQETQWSNQPQHF. The CDR3 nucleotides are TGCGCCAGCAGCCAAGAAACCCAGTGGAGCAATCAGCCCCAGCATTTT.

This clone has ten or more counts. The chain has TRBV4-3 and TRBJ2-5; TRBD2 aligns across 8 bases. CDR1 is LGHNA and CDR2 is YSLEER in the germline V gene. Unmatched junction bases numbered 4, after V lost 0 bases and J lost 4 bases. The CDR3 covers 15 residues. The CDR3 region has the DNA TGCGCCAGCAGCCAAGATGCCGGGGGGGCAGAGACCCAGTACTTC. Protein: CASSQDAGGAETQYF.